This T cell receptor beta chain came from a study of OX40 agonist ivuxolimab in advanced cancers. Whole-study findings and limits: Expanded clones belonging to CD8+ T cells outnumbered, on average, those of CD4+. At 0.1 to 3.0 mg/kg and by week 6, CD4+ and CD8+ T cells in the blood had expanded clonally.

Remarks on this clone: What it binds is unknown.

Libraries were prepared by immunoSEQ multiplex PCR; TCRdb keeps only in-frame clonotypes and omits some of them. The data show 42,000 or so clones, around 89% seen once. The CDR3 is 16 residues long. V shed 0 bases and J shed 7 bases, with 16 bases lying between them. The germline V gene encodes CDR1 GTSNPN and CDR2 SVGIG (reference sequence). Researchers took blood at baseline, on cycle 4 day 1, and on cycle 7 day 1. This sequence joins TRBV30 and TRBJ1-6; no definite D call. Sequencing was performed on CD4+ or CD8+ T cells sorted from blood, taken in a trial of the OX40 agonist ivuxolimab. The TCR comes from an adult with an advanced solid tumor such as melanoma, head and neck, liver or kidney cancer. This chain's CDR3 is CAWSVPGYYRNSPLHF. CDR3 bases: TGTGCCTGGAGTGTACCGGGGTACTACCGAAATTCACCCCTCCACTTT.